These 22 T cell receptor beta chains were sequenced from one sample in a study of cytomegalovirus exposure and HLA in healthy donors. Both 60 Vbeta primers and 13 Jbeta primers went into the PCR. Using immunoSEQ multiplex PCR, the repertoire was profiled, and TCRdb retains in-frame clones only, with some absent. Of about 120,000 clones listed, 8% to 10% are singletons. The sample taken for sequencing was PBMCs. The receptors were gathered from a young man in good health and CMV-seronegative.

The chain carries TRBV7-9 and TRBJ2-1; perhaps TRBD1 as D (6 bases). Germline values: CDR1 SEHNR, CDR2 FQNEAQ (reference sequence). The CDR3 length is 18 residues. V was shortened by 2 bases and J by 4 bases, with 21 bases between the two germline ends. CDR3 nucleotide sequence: TGTGCCAGCAGCTTATCCCCGGGCAGGGGACCTTCTTACAATGAGCAGTTCTTC. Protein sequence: CASSLSPGRGPSYNEQFF.

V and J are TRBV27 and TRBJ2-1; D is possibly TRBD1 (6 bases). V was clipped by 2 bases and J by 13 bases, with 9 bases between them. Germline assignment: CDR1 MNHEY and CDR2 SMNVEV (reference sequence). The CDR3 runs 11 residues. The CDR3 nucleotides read TGTGCCAGCAGTTTAAGGGGGAGACAGTTCTTC. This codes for CASSLRGRQFF.

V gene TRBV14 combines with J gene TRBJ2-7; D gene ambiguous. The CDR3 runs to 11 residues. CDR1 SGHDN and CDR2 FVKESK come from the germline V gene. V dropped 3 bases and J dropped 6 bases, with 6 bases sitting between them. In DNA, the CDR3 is TGTGCCAGCAGCCAGAACAGCGAGCAGTACTTC. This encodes CASSQNSEQYF. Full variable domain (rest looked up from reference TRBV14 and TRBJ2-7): EAGVTQFPSHSVIEKGQTVTLRCDPISGHDNLYWYRRVMGKEIKFLLHFVKESKQDESGMPNNRFLAERTGGTYSTLKVQPAELEDSGVYFCASSQNSEQYFGPGTRLTVT.

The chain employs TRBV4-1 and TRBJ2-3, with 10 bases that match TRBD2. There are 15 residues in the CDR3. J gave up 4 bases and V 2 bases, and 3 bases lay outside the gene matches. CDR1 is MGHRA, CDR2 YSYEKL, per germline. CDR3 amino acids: CASSQPSGSADTQYF. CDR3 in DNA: TGCGCCAGCAGCCAACCTAGCGGGAGTGCAGATACGCAGTATTTT.

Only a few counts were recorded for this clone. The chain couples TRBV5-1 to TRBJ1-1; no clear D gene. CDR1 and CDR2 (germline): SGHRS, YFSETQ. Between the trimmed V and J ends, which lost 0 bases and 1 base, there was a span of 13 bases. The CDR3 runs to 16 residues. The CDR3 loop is CASSLGTLVKNTEAFF. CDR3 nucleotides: TGCGCCAGCAGCTTGGGGACTTTGGTGAAGAACACTGAAGCTTTCTTT. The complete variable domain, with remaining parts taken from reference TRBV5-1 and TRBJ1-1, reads KAGVTQTPRYLIKTRGQQVTLSCSPISGHRSVSWYQQTPGQGLQFLFEYFSETQRNKGNFPGRFSGRQFSNSRSEMNVSTLELGDSALYLCASSLGTLVKNTEAFFGQGTRLTVV.

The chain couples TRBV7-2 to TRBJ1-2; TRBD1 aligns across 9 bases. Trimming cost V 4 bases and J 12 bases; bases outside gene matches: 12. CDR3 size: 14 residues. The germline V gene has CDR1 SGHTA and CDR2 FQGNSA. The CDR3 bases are TGTGCCAGCAGCTCCGGGACAGGGACCACCAGCCACACCTTC. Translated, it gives CASSSGTGTTSHTF.

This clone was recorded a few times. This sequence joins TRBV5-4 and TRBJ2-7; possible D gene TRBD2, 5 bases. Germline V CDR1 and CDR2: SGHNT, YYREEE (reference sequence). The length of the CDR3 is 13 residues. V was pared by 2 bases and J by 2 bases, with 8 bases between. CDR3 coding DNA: TGTGCCAGCAGCTTTAGCGCTACCTACGAGCAGTACTTC. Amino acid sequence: CASSFSATYEQYF.

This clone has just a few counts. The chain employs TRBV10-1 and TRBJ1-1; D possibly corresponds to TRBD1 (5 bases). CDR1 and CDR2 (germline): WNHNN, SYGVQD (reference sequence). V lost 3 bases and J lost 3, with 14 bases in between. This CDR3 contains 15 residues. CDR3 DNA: TGCGCCAGCAGTGAAGTCGCGGGAGGGGACACTGAAGCTTTCTTT. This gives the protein CASSEVAGGDTEAFF.

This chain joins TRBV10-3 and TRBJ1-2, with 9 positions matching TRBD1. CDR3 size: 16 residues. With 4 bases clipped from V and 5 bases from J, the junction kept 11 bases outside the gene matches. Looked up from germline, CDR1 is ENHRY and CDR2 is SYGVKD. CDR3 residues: CAISGYPTGGGYGYTF. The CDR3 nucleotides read TGTGCCATCAGTGGTTATCCGACAGGGGGAGGTTATGGCTACACCTTC.

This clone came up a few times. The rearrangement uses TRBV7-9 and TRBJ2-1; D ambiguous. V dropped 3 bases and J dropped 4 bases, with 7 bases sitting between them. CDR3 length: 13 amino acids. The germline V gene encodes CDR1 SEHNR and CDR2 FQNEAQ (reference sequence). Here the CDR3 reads CASSFALYNEQFF. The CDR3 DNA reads TGTGCCAGCAGCTTTGCACTTTACAATGAGCAGTTCTTC. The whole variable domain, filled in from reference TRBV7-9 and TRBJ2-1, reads DTGVSQNPRHKITKRGQNVTFRCDPISEHNRLYWYRQTLGQGPEFLTYFQNEAQLEKSRLLSDRFSAERPKGSFSTLEIQRTEQGDSAMYLCASSFALYNEQFFGPGTRLTVL.

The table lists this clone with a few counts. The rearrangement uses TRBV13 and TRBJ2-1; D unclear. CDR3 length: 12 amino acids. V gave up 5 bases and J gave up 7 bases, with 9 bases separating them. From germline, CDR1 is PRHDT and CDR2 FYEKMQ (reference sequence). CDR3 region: CASSPRLNEQFF. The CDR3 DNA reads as TGTGCCAGCAGCCCGAGGTTGAATGAGCAGTTCTTC.

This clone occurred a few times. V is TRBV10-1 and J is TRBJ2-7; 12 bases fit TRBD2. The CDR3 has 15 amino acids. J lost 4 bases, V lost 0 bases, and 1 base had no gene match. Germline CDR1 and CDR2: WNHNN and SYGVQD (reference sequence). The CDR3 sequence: CASSESGLAGYEQYF. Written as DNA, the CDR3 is TGCGCCAGCAGTGAGTCTGGACTAGCGGGATACGAGCAGTACTTC.

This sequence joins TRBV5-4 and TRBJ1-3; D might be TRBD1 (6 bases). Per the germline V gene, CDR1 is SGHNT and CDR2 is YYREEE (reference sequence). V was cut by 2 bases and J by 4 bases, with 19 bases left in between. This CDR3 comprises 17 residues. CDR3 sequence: CASSFGTSRASGNTIYF. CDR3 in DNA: TGTGCCAGCAGCTTTGGGACATCAAGGGCGTCGGGAAACACCATATATTTT.

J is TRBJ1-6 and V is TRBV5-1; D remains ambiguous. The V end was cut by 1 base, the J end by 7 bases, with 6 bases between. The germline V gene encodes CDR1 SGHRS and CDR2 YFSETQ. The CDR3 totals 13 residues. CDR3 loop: CASSLTENSPLHF. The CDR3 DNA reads TGCGCCAGCAGCTTGACCGAGAATTCACCCCTCCACTTT.

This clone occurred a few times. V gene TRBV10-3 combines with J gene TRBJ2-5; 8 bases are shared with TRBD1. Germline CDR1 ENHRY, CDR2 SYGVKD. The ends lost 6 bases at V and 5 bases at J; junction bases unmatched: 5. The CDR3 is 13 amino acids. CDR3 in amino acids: CAIRGQVGETQYF. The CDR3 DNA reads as TGTGCCATCAGGGGACAGGTCGGGGAGACCCAGTACTTC.

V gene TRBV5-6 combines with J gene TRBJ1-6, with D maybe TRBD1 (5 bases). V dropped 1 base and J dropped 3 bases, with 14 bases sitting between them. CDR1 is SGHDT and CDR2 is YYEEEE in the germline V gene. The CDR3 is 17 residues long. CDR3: CASSLPPGPIYNSPLHF. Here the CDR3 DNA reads TGTGCCAGCAGCTTGCCCCCAGGGCCCATCTATAATTCACCCCTCCACTTT.

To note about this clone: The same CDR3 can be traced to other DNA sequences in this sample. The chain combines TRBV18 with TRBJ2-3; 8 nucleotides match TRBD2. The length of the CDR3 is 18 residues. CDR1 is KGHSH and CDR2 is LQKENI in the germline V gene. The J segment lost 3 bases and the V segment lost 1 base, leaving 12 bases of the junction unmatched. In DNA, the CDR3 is TGTGCCAGCTCACCACGTCGATTAGCGGGGTCGATTACAGATACGCAGTATTTT. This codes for CASSPRRLAGSITDTQYF.

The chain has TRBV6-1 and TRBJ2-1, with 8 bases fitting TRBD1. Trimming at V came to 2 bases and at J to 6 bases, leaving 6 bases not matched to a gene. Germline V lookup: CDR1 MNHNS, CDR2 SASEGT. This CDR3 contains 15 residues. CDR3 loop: CASSEPAGGSNEQFF. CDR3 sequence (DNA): TGTGCCAGCAGTGAACCGGCAGGGGGCTCCAATGAGCAGTTCTTC.

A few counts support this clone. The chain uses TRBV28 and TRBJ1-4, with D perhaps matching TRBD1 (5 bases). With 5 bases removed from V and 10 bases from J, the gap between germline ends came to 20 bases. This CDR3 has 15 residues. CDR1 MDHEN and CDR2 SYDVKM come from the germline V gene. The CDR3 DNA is TGTGCCAGCAGTCGCCCGGGTGCGAGTAGGGGAAAACTGTTTTTT. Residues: CASSRPGASRGKLFF.

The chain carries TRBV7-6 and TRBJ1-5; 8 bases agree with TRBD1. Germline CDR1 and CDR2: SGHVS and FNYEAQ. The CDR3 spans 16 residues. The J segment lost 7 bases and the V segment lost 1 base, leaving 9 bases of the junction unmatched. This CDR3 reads CASSLDAGDRGQPQHF. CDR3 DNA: TGTGCCAGCAGCTTAGACGCCGGAGACAGGGGCCAGCCCCAGCATTTT.

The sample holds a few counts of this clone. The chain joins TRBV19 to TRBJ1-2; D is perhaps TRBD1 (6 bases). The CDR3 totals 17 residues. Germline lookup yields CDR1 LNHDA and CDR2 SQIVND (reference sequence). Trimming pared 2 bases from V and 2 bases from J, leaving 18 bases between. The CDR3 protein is CASSISHRDTRNYGYTF. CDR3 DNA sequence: TGTGCCAGTAGTATAAGCCACCGGGACACCCGGAACTATGGCTACACCTTC.

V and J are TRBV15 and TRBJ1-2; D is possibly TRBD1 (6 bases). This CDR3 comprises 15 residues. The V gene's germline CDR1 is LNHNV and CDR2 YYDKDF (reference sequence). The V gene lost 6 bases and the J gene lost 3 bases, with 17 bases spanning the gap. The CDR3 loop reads CATSPRGREDYGYTF. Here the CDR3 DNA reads TGTGCCACCAGTCCCAGGGGCCGTGAGGACTATGGCTACACCTTC.